The following is a T cell receptor (beta chain) sequence with its context. The antigen this receptor binds is unknown. No much larger clone is present one base from it, and per-base qualities are unavailable. These data come from a study of cytomegalovirus exposure and HLA in healthy donors (dated by TCRdb to the late 2010s). In terms of the full investigation: According to an earlier analysis of 587 of the donors, roughly 180 million T cells yielded 117 million unique TCR beta sequences and about 280 Gb of sequence data. Approximately 300 gigabases of sequencing data and approximately 84 million unique TCR sequences were included in an early release covering around 600 HLA-typed donors. Of the roughly 430 genotyped donors, 65% to 90% fell in the genetic ancestry cluster associated with self-reported Caucasian donors. The study aimed to test whether signatures of past pathogen exposure could be identified by cataloging public T cell receptors. Using immunosequencing, the study profiled T cell repertoires from approximately 700 subjects and related those repertoires to cytomegalovirus serostatus. Along with the roughly 670-subject first cohort, a separate validation cohort of about 110 different subjects was used. The study combined high-throughput TCR immunosequencing, statistical association of individual TCRs with disease status, and machine learning to predict cytomegalovirus infection status. To study patterns of TCR occurrence, a later analysis re-analyzed previously published TCR beta repertoires from around 700 donors and added high-resolution HLA genotyping. In the later analysis, no new phenotypic data were used to find candidate immune exposures; instead, reliance was placed on TCR beta sequences and their occurrence across donors. To decide whether each TCR beta V gene segment behaved as functional or pseudogenic, an earlier analysis of some 600 of the donors relied on high-throughput TCR beta sequencing. Alongside the repertoire data, information on donor age, sex, ethnicity and CMV serostatus was compiled. A later genetic analysis used genome-wide SNP genotypes for about 65% of the 666 donors, treating that subset as a discovery cohort. All discovery cohort repertoires had been generated on a single sequencing platform. HLA typing covered class I and class II loci at four-digit resolution. Typing coverage varied by locus: about 629-630 donors for A, B, C, DRB1 and DQB1; approximately 500 for DQA1; some 610 for DPA1; 450 to 480 for DPB1. Because of strong linkage in the cohort, a handful of DR-DQ haplotypes were treated as single units for association and clustering. Among about 360 genotyped donors of the cohort, an average of approximately 230,000 unique TCR beta nucleotide sequences were sequenced per donor, roughly 18% of them non-productive.

Libraries were built with the immunoSEQ multiplex PCR assay. A mixture of 60 forward primers for TCR Vbeta segments and 13 reverse primers for TCR Jbeta segments was used in the multiplex PCR. The CDR3 region of rearranged TCR beta genes was amplified from genomic DNA with a multiplex PCR assay. On the Illumina HiSeq System, the amplified TCR beta libraries were sequenced as 87-base-pair reads. The study's processing was this. A later analysis counted tens of millions of unique TCR beta chains across the 666 repertoires, and 10 million to 12 million of these chains were shared by at least two donors. Raw reads were error-corrected and collapsed into unique sequences with a nearest-neighbor algorithm that merged closely related sequences to remove PCR and sequencing errors. Alignment of CDR3 sequences to IMGT reference sequences was used to assign V, D and J gene segments. Each retained sequence needed at least a six-nucleotide match to both a V gene segment and a J gene segment. Rearrangements were classified as productive when the CDR3 lacked stop codons and remained in frame with V and J, and all other rearrangements were classified as non-productive. CDR3 was defined by IMGT convention, running from the second conserved V-encoded cysteine to the conserved J-encoded phenylalanine. The earlier analysis of about 530 of the donors excluded any sequence lacking an unambiguous match to a single V gene segment. In an earlier analysis of some 590 of the donors, a V segment was called functional when productive rearrangements were above 56.7%, and segregating when the standard deviation between donors exceeded 5%. A statistical classification framework was built for diagnosing cytomegalovirus status from the catalog of TCR beta chain sequences. In a later analysis, V and J genes were assigned by comparing TCR nucleotide sequences against IMGT/GENE-DB human TR gene sequences. Using the TCRdist pipeline, a later analysis assigned CDR3 sequences along with most-parsimonious VDJ recombination scenarios. A later analysis defined each TCR beta chain by its CDR3 amino acid sequence plus V-gene family, and excluded reads lacking a unique V-gene family. In a later analysis, approximately 640 highly shared, low-generation-probability nucleotide sequences were removed to address suspected cross-contamination and a sequencing artifact. A later analysis calculated a clonal expansion index for each public chain from normalized within-repertoire ranks of inferred template counts. Generation probabilities in a later analysis came from a VDJ recombination model fitted to out-of-frame rearrangements, and those results were checked against IGoR. In a later analysis, TCR-TCR, TCR-HLA and TCR-CMV co-occurrence was scored with hypergeometric tests, and a repertoire-size bias correction was applied to TCR pairs. To estimate false discovery rates, a later analysis permuted the HLA or CMV assignments 20 times. In a later analysis, co-occurring TCRs were grouped using DBSCAN, with TCRdist sequence similarity added in when clustering inside HLA-allele-positive subsets. Repertoires with fewer than 30,000 or more than 120,000 public chains, plus five repertoires with anomalous nucleotide sharing, were excluded from co-occurrence clustering. This immuneACCESS table, as held by TCRdb, lists in-frame sequences with V and J called but not all clones. Of the missing ones, under half trace to an unresolved V gene in checked studies; the others have no known cause. That table is the source of V, J and clone size, and D and trimming were worked out from the DNA. The sample table shows about 160,000 clones, and about 75% are seen once. The ten largest account for roughly 1.9% of the sample.

Broad study findings and their caveats: According to a later analysis, TCR association rates differed among HLA loci, with DRB1 alleles showing the most associated TCRs and HLA-C alleles showing the fewest. A later analysis found that HLA-associated TCR beta chains were more clonally expanded and had lower generation probabilities than equally common non-associated chains. Several of the top co-occurrence clusters appeared to be linked to parvovirus B19, influenza, CMV and Epstein-Barr virus, according to a later analysis. The earlier analysis of some 560 of the donors excluded roughly 17 rarely observed V segments, including chromosome 9 orphons, because counts were too low. In an earlier analysis of some 500 of the donors, most TCR beta V segments were observed in productive rearrangements about 87% or about 30% of the time, broadly matching IMGT annotations. Correlated functional status among segregating V segments might be attributable to linkage disequilibrium, but an unknown experimental factor could not be ruled out. The authors suggested that the approach could potentially be generalized to other disease states and immunological phenotypes. For the cohort, immune exposure information was limited to CMV serostatus. Sequencing depth was assumed to be roughly uniform across donors in the presence/absence analyses, though that assumption may not hold. A later genetic analysis associated a missense DCLRE1C variant with V-gene and J-gene trimming of TCR beta chains, and an independent cohort replicated the association. A further reported finding was that TCR beta sequences accurately predicted the HLA-A and HLA-B alleles for most subjects in the first cohort. Cytomegalovirus status was reported to be diagnosed by the classifier with high specificity and sensitivity in both the original and validation cohorts. According to a later analysis, most CMV-associated TCR beta chains appeared to be HLA-restricted, and the HLA associations seemed to be driven largely by CMV exposure. Most TCR sequences were seen in very few donors, while some public TCRs were found in many individuals. Assigning TCR associations to individual alleles was difficult when HLA alleles, especially DR and DQ, strongly co-occurred. In a later analysis, some 17,000 TCR beta sequences were associated with specific HLA alleles at a false discovery rate of 0.05. The study listed 150 to 200 TCR beta chains as associated with cytomegalovirus. A group of highly shared sequence variants was considered likely to be a technical artifact of the sequencing pipeline. Three of the identified cytomegalovirus-associated TCR beta chains were confirmed in vitro to be specific for cytomegalovirus antigens. Because HLA typing was missing for some donors at each locus, association tests included only the typed subset. In a later genetic analysis, fewer N-insertions in productive TCRs were reported among donors in an Asian-associated ancestry cluster than the roughly 700-donor mean. This cohort had only TCR beta chains sequenced, and the lack of alpha or paired-chain data limited which features could be detected.

The cohort consisted of 666 healthy bone marrow donors. At the time of sampling, every cohort member was nominally healthy, though immune exposures that went unrecorded were likely present. The donor tested CMV seronegative and was one of the 352 seronegative cohort members. A peripheral blood sample was collected from each donor, and TCR beta sequencing was performed on peripheral blood mononuclear cells. Genomic DNA extraction from the blood cell samples was performed with the Qiagen DNeasy Blood Extraction Kit. This sequence originates from a female donor in good health and CMV-seronegative. The sequencing input was PBMCs.

The encoded CDR3 is CAWNRRGAEAFF. The nucleotide sequence reads as follows: TGTGCCTGGAATCGCAGGGGCGCTGAAGCTTTCTTT. The V and J segments used are TRBV30 and TRBJ1-1; perhaps TRBD1 is the D gene, with 6 bases matching. CDR1 and CDR2, looked up from the germline V gene (reference sequence), are GTSNPN and SVGIG. V is reduced by 4 bases and J by 6 bases, leaving a spacing of 12 bases between them. The CDR3 runs 12 amino acids, cysteine and phenylalanine included. Only the CDR3 region is kept as DNA, spanning 36 bases read in frame from base 1.